Presented here are 19 T cell receptor beta chains from one specimen sequenced in a study of blood T cell repertoires in COVID-19. Method: immunoSEQ multiplex PCR; TCRdb's copy keeps in-frame clones and lacks some. This sample has about 170,000 clones, with about 80% found just once. Specimen: peripheral blood. Receptors were obtained from an older woman with acute or convalescent COVID-19.

This clone came up once. This chain links TRBV5-1 with TRBJ1-5, with a possible D match to TRBD1 (6 bases). From germline, CDR1 is SGHRS and CDR2 YFSETQ. The CDR3 has 17 amino acids. Trimming removed 0 bases at V and 5 bases at J, with 18 bases between. The DNA for the CDR3 is TGCGCCAGCAGCTTGGGCCCGGACAGAGGGTTTGATCAGCCCCAGCATTTT. It yields the protein CASSLGPDRGFDQPQHF. Full variable domain (rest looked up from reference TRBV5-1 and TRBJ1-5): KAGVTQTPRYLIKTRGQQVTLSCSPISGHRSVSWYQQTPGQGLQFLFEYFSETQRNKGNFPGRFSGRQFSNSRSEMNVSTLELGDSALYLCASSLGPDRGFDQPQHFGDGTRLSIL.

This chain joins TRBV19 and TRBJ2-2; 7 bases match TRBD2. V lost 6 bases to trimming and J lost 5 bases; unmatched junction nucleotides: 6. Germline values: CDR1 LNHDA, CDR2 SQIVND (reference sequence). The CDR3 is made up of 14 amino acids. The chain's CDR3 is CASRQRGGTGELFF. CDR3 coding DNA: TGTGCCAGTAGGCAAAGGGGAGGGACCGGGGAGCTGTTTTTT.

The CDR3 sequence is CASSLGSNSYEQYF. The DNA of the CDR3 is TGTGCCAGCAGCTTAGGGAGTAACTCCTACGAGCAGTACTTC. V usage is TRBV7-2 and J usage is TRBJ2-7, with D unresolved. CDR3 length equals 14 residues. Trimming removed 1 base from V and 0 bases from J, with 7 bases in between. In germline, CDR1 is SGHTA, CDR2 FQGNSA.

The rearrangement links TRBV19 to TRBJ1-5, with a weak D call TRBD1 (5 bases). Trimming took off 7 bases at V and 3 bases at J, with 16 bases between the two ends. Germline V lookup: CDR1 LNHDA, CDR2 SQIVND (reference sequence). The CDR3 is made up of 15 amino acids. Here the CDR3 DNA reads TGTGCCAGTACCTGGGGGGTCAAGCTCAATCAGCCCCAGCATTTT. Encoded protein: CASTWGVKLNQPQHF.

Here the CDR3 reads CASSLDLGGGYTF. DNA for the CDR3: TGTGCCAGTAGCCTGGACCTAGGGGGTGGCTACACCTTC. The gene calls are TRBV19 and TRBJ1-2; D might be TRBD1 (6 bases). Trimming took off 6 bases at V and 7 bases at J, with 15 bases between the two ends. There are 13 residues in the CDR3. CDR1 LNHDA and CDR2 SQIVND come from the germline V gene (reference sequence).

V is TRBV20-1 and J is TRBJ1-2; D unresolved. Looked up from germline, CDR1 is DFQATT and CDR2 is SNEGSKA (reference sequence). This CDR3 region has 13 residues. V lost 3 bases, J lost 8 bases, and 16 bases lay in between. The CDR3 nucleotides are TGCAGTGCTAGTATGCCCGGTCAGGCAGGCTACACCTTC. Protein product: CSASMPGQAGYTF.

The rearrangement joins TRBV5-1 to TRBJ1-6; D is possibly TRBD1 (5 bases). V was clipped by 1 base and J by 5 bases, with 10 bases between them. This CDR3 is 15 amino acids long. From germline, CDR1 is SGHRS and CDR2 YFSETQ. The CDR3 bases are TGCGCCAGCAGCTTGACGCAGGGAAATAATTCACCCCTCCACTTT. Residues: CASSLTQGNNSPLHF.

The chain employs TRBV7-8 and TRBJ2-3, with TRBD2 matching 7 bases. Germline V gene lookup returns CDR1 SGHVS and CDR2 FQNEAQ. The CDR3 sequence is 17 residues long. V was clipped by 1 base and J by 8 bases; unmatched bases: 15. The CDR3 sequence: CASSLGLADYGQGTQYF. The CDR3 nucleotides are TGTGCCAGCAGCTTAGGACTAGCCGATTATGGTCAGGGTACGCAGTATTTT.

This clone was seen more than once but under ten times. The chain joins TRBV15 to TRBJ1-5; D is undetermined. Germline loops: CDR1 LNHNV, CDR2 YYDKDF (reference sequence). V lost 2 bases and J 0 bases, leaving 8 bases between the germline ends. CDR3 length: 15 residues. CDR3 DNA: TGTGCCACCAGCAGACGAGGAGATAGCAATCAGCCCCAGCATTTT. This codes for CATSRRGDSNQPQHF. Variable domain in full (rest from reference TRBV15 and TRBJ1-5): DAMVIQNPRYQVTQFGKPVTLSCSQTLNHNVMYWYQQKSSQAPKLLFHYYDKDFNNEADTPDNFQSRRPNTSFCFLDIRSPGLGDTAMYLCATSRRGDSNQPQHFGDGTRLSIL.

The gene calls are TRBV5-1 and TRBJ2-3; no reliable D call. This CDR3 is built from 16 residues. From germline, CDR1 is SGHRS and CDR2 YFSETQ. V was trimmed by 1 base and J by 0 bases, leaving 12 bases between them. CDR3 in amino acids: CASSLNGLSSTDTQYF. CDR3 DNA sequence: TGCGCCAGCAGCTTGAATGGGCTCTCTAGCACAGATACGCAGTATTTT.

The chain couples TRBV20-1 to TRBJ2-7, with D possibly matching TRBD1 (6 bases). This CDR3 contains 12 residues. Trimming stripped 3 bases from V and 7 bases from J, with 13 bases between. The germline CDR1 and CDR2 sequences are DFQATT and SNEGSKA (reference sequence). CDR3 coding DNA: TGCAGTGCTAGTACCGGACAGCGAGAGCAGTACTTC. Amino acids: CSASTGQREQYF.

This rearrangement joins TRBV3-1 (or the pseudogene TRBV3-2) to TRBJ1-2; TRBD1 is a possible D gene (6 bases). V was trimmed by 1 base and J by 4 bases, leaving 13 bases between them. The CDR3 contains 15 residues. From germline, CDR1 is LGHDT and CDR2 YNNKEL (reference sequence). The CDR3 reads CASSQASTGLYGYTF. DNA of the CDR3: TGTGCCAGCAGCCAAGCCTCGACAGGACTCTATGGCTACACCTTC.

The table lists this clone with a count of one. This chain uses TRBV6-1 with TRBJ1-5, with D perhaps matching TRBD1 (5 bases). V lost 6 bases to trimming and J lost 7 bases, with 10 bases between them. This CDR3 is 12 amino acids long. Germline lookup yields CDR1 MNHNS and CDR2 SASEGT. The CDR3 DNA reads TGTGCCAGCAGCCAGGGAGGACAGCCCCAGCATTTT. This gives the protein CASSQGGQPQHF.

This clone was recorded once. V gene TRBV20-1 combines with J gene TRBJ2-7; a possible D gene is TRBD2 (6 bases). V shed 7 bases and J shed 4 bases, with 11 bases lying between them. From germline, CDR1 is DFQATT and CDR2 SNEGSKA (reference sequence). The CDR3 has 11 residues. The CDR3 spells CSVRELYEQYF. CDR3 in DNA: TGCAGTGTTCGGGAGTTATACGAGCAGTACTTC.

The rearrangement links TRBV27 to TRBJ2-7, with 8 positions matching TRBD1. Trimming took 5 bases from V and 2 from J; bases not matched to a gene: 2. This CDR3 has 13 amino acids. The germline V gene has CDR1 MNHEY and CDR2 SMNVEV (reference sequence). The CDR3 sequence: CASSMGQAYEQYF. The CDR3 DNA is TGTGCCAGCAGTATGGGACAGGCCTACGAGCAGTACTTC.

J is TRBJ2-7 and V is TRBV27; 7 nucleotides agree with TRBD1. This CDR3 contains 13 residues. Germline loops: CDR1 MNHEY, CDR2 SMNVEV (reference sequence). Trimming removed 6 bases from V and 2 bases from J; junction bases left unmatched: 4. CDR3 residues: CASSNDRAYEQYF. The CDR3, as DNA: TGTGCCAGCAGCAACGACAGGGCCTACGAGCAGTACTTC.

This clone was picked up one time. CDR3 in amino acids: CASSPGPDYNEQFF. CDR3 DNA: TGTGCCAGCTCACCAGGGCCTGACTACAATGAGCAGTTCTTC. This chain uses TRBV18 with TRBJ2-1; no clear D gene. CDR1 and CDR2 (germline): KGHSH, LQKENI. Trimming took off 2 bases at V and 3 bases at J, with 8 bases between the two ends. The CDR3 spans 14 residues.

The chain joins TRBV28 to TRBJ2-1; TRBD2 aligns across 8 bases. V gave up 3 bases and J gave up 7 bases; unmatched junction bases: 14. CDR1 is MDHEN, CDR2 SYDVKM, per germline. The CDR3 contains 17 residues. The CDR3 protein is CASSLWTSSLRRNEQFF. The CDR3 DNA reads as TGTGCCAGCAGTTTGTGGACTAGCAGCCTGAGGAGGAATGAGCAGTTCTTC.

This clone was found once. CDR3 in amino acids: CASRVLTRRTEAFF. The DNA for the CDR3 is TGTGCCAGCAGGGTACTAACGCGCCGCACTGAAGCTTTCTTT. The chain links TRBV28 to TRBJ1-1, with unresolved D. Germline V lookup: CDR1 MDHEN, CDR2 SYDVKM. CDR3 length: 14 residues. The V and J ends lost 6 bases and 4 bases respectively, with 15 bases between them.